The 3 T cell receptor beta chains below come from one sample, sequenced in a study of beta chain features in type 1 diabetes. Every isolated RNA sample was fully reverse transcribed, so sequencing captured expressed TCRB transcripts. The table came from immunoSEQ multiplex PCR; TCRdb's copy has only in-frame clones and leaves some out. The table shows hundreds of thousands of clones, with about an eighth occurring only once. Sequenced input: naive CD4+ T cells from blood. Source of these receptors: a woman younger than 30 in good health.

In its sample, this clone was seen a few times. The V call is TRBV4-1, the J call TRBJ2-5; TRBD2 aligns across 7 bases. The junction had 9 bases not matched to a gene; V was cut back by 0 bases and J by 5 bases. This CDR3 has 16 amino acids. The germline V gene encodes CDR1 MGHRA and CDR2 YSYEKL. CDR3 sequence reads: CASSQDIGLGTETQYF. For the CDR3, the DNA is TGCGCCAGCAGCCAAGATATAGGACTAGGGACGGAGACCCAGTACTTC.

The table lists this clone with a few counts. The chain couples TRBV7-7 to TRBJ2-3, with D unresolved. The V end was cut by 5 bases, the J end by 1 base, with 10 bases between. The CDR3 has 14 residues. From germline, CDR1 is SSHAT and CDR2 FNYEAQ (reference sequence). CDR3 sequence: CASSPDRRTDTQYF. DNA for the CDR3: TGTGCCAGCAGCCCGGACCGTCGCACAGATACGCAGTATTTT.

This clone was detected only a few times. V and J are TRBV7-8 and TRBJ2-7, with 8 bases lining up with TRBD1. Germline V lookup: CDR1 SGHVS, CDR2 FQNEAQ. Trimming took 5 bases from V and 3 from J; bases not matched to a gene: 6. There are 14 residues in the CDR3. The CDR3 loop is CASSPGTGNYEQYV. The DNA for the CDR3 is TGTGCCAGCAGCCCCGGGACAGGAAACTACGAGCAGTACGTC.